This TCR beta chain was retrieved from a study of cytomegalovirus exposure and HLA in healthy donors. The study's findings and limits: Specificity for CMV antigens was confirmed in vitro for a few of the CMV-associated chains. Rare TCR sequences dominated, though some public TCRs recurred in many donors.

The CDR3 runs 17 residues. Trimming took 6 bases from V and 0 from J; bases not matched to a gene: 10. Germline lookup yields CDR1 MGHRA and CDR2 YSYEKL. Of note for this clone: Its antigen is undetermined.

Here immunoSEQ multiplex PCR was the method, and the copy in TCRdb shows in-frame clones only, minus some. The table includes 78,000 or so clones, 90% to 96% detected once. V usage is TRBV4-1 and J usage is TRBJ2-1, with TRBD1 matching over 8 bases. The origin of this receptor is a man in his late teens or twenties in good health and CMV-seropositive. The sequenced sample was PBMCs. The CDR3 DNA is TGCGCCAGCAGACCAGACAGGGGCCGAAGCTCCTACAATGAGCAGTTCTTC. It encodes CASRPDRGRSSYNEQFF.